Listed here is a single TCR beta chain. No cognate antigen has been identified for it. No much larger clone exists at a distance of one base, and base qualities are not known. Reading the germline V gene gives CDR1 SGHVS and CDR2 FNYEAQ. V is cut back by 4 bases and J by 2 bases, with 13 bases in the junction unmatched. Measured from the cysteine to the phenylalanine, the CDR3 is 18 residues long. CDR3 DNA is the only sequence kept; it has 54 bases, read in frame from the first base. The library was produced with the immunoSEQ multiplex PCR assay. For the multiplex PCR, a mixture combining 60 forward primers for TCR Vbeta segments and 13 reverse primers for TCR Jbeta segments was used. The CDR3 region of rearranged TCR beta genes was amplified from genomic DNA by a multiplex PCR assay. The amplified TCR beta libraries were sequenced on the Illumina HiSeq System as 87-base-pair reads. Concerning the study's data processing: A later analysis counted some 74 million unique TCR beta chains across the roughly 700 repertoires, and roughly 9.9 million of these chains were shared by at least two donors. Raw reads were error-corrected and collapsed into unique sequences with a nearest-neighbor algorithm that merged closely related sequences to remove PCR and sequencing errors. V, D and J gene segments were assigned by aligning CDR3 sequences to IMGT reference sequences. For a sequence to be retained, a match of at least six nucleotides to both a V gene segment and a J gene segment was required. A rearrangement counted as productive if the CDR3 had no stop codons and remained in frame with V and J, and every other rearrangement counted as non-productive. CDR3 was defined by IMGT convention, running from the second conserved V-encoded cysteine to the conserved J-encoded phenylalanine. Sequences without an unambiguous match to a single V gene segment were excluded from the earlier analysis of a few hundred of the donors. In an earlier analysis of 587 of the donors, a V segment was called functional when productive rearrangements were above 56.7%, and segregating when the standard deviation between donors exceeded 5%. To diagnose cytomegalovirus status from the catalog of TCR beta chain sequences, a statistical classification framework was built. In a later analysis, TCR nucleotide sequences were compared against IMGT/GENE-DB human TR gene sequences so that V and J genes could be assigned. In a later analysis, CDR3 sequences and most-parsimonious VDJ recombination scenarios were assigned using the TCRdist pipeline. In a later analysis, every TCR beta chain was defined by the combination of its CDR3 amino acid sequence and its V-gene family, and reads without a unique V-gene family were dropped. To address suspected cross-contamination and a sequencing artifact, a later analysis removed roughly 580 highly shared, low-generation-probability nucleotide sequences. In a later analysis, a clonal expansion index was calculated for each public chain from normalized within-repertoire ranks of inferred template counts. In a later analysis, generation probabilities were computed using a VDJ recombination model fitted to out-of-frame rearrangements, and the results were checked against IGoR. A later analysis scored TCR-TCR, TCR-HLA and TCR-CMV co-occurrence with hypergeometric tests, applying a repertoire-size bias correction to TCR pairs. False discovery rates were estimated in a later analysis by permuting HLA or CMV assignments 20 times. A later analysis grouped co-occurring TCRs with DBSCAN, adding TCRdist sequence similarity when clustering within HLA-allele-positive subsets. Co-occurrence clustering excluded repertoires with fewer than 30,000 or more than 120,000 public chains, plus five with anomalous nucleotide sharing. TCRdb took over this immuneACCESS table, retaining in-frame rearrangements with V and J assigned. Such tables are incomplete; in checked studies, under half of the missing clones stem from an unresolved V gene, and the remainder is unexplained. V, J and clone size derive from that table, while D and trimming were established from the DNA sequence. For this sample there are under 200,000 clones; almost 80% appear just once. About 1.3% of the sample is in the top ten clones.

The data stem from a study of cytomegalovirus exposure and HLA in healthy donors (dated by TCRdb to 2016 to 2017). Describing the broader study: An earlier analysis of about 530 of the donors reported 276 Gb of sequence data and 117 million unique TCR beta sequences obtained from 150 million to 200 million T cells. A later genetic analysis used genome-wide SNP genotypes for 398 of the 666 donors, treating that subset as a discovery cohort. Using immunosequencing, the study profiled T cell repertoires from 640 or so subjects and related those repertoires to cytomegalovirus serostatus. Among a few hundred genotyped donors of the cohort, an average of 235,054 unique TCR beta nucleotide sequences were sequenced per donor, roughly 18% of them non-productive. Along with the approximately 700-subject first cohort, a separate validation cohort of around 110 different subjects was used. High-throughput TCR immunosequencing, statistical association of individual TCRs with disease status, and machine learning were combined to predict cytomegalovirus infection status. An earlier analysis of approximately 580 of the donors used high-throughput TCR beta sequencing to judge whether each TCR beta V gene segment behaved as functional or pseudogenic. A later analysis re-analyzed previously published TCR beta repertoires from approximately 700 donors and added high-resolution HLA genotyping to study TCR occurrence patterns. Of the roughly 400 genotyped donors, less than 90% were placed in the genetic ancestry cluster associated with self-reported Caucasian donors. The study was designed to test whether signatures of past pathogen exposure could be identified by cataloging public T cell receptors. Rather than drawing on any new phenotypic data, the later analysis identified candidate immune exposures from TCR beta sequences and the way those sequences occurred across donors. The number of typed donors differed by locus: about 620-640 for A, B, C, DRB1 and DQB1; about 520 for DQA1; approximately 600 for DPA1; and 400 to 480 for DPB1. Class I and class II HLA loci were covered by the typing at four-digit resolution. Because of strong linkage in the cohort, five DR-DQ haplotypes were treated as single units for association and clustering. All discovery cohort repertoires had been generated using a single sequencing platform. About 330 gigabases of sequencing data and around 88 million unique TCR sequences made up an early release that covered several hundred HLA-typed donors. Donor age, sex, ethnicity and CMV serostatus were collected together with the repertoire data. Results and caveats for the whole study, not just this receptor: In a later analysis, HLA-associated TCR beta chains showed more clonal expansion and lower generation probabilities than non-associated chains that were equally common. An earlier analysis of around 600 of the donors showed that most TCR beta V segments appeared in productive rearrangements either about 87% or about 30% of the time, which broadly matched IMGT annotations. Immune exposure information for the cohort was limited to CMV serostatus. Because counts were too low, 15 or so rarely observed V segments, including chromosome 9 orphons, were excluded from the earlier analysis of several hundred of the donors. A cluster of highly shared sequence variants was judged likely to be a technical artifact of the sequencing pipeline. In the study, 150 to 200 TCR beta chains were listed as associated with cytomegalovirus. Some IMGT-functional V segments, including TRBV6-2 and TRBV6-3, could not be told apart with the 87-base-pair reads, so those segments were excluded. Correlated functional status among segregating V segments might reflect linkage disequilibrium, but an unknown experimental factor could not be ruled out. In vitro tests confirmed that three of the cytomegalovirus-associated TCR beta chains recognize cytomegalovirus antigens. According to the authors, the approach could potentially be generalized to other disease states and immunological phenotypes. Only TCR beta chains were sequenced in this cohort, and the absence of alpha or paired-chain data limited detectable features. While some public TCRs were present in many individuals, most TCR sequences turned up only very rarely across donors. Strong co-occurrence of HLA alleles, especially DR and DQ, made assigning TCR associations to individual alleles difficult. In a later analysis, around 17,000 TCR beta sequences were associated with specific HLA alleles at a false discovery rate of 0.05. An association between a missense DCLRE1C variant and V-gene and J-gene trimming of TCR beta chains was found in a later genetic analysis and replicated in an independent cohort. In a later analysis, several top co-occurrence clusters were reported to appear linked to parvovirus B19, influenza, CMV and Epstein-Barr virus. In a later analysis, TCR association rates were found to vary across HLA loci, with the most associated TCRs seen for DRB1 alleles and the fewest for HLA-C alleles. Cytomegalovirus status was reported to be diagnosed by the classifier with high specificity and sensitivity in both the original and validation cohorts. A further reported finding was that TCR beta sequences accurately predicted the HLA-A and HLA-B alleles for most subjects in the first cohort. Presence/absence analyses assumed roughly uniform sequencing depth across donors, an assumption that may not hold. Compared with the approximately 710-donor mean, donors in an Asian-associated ancestry cluster had fewer N-insertions in productive TCRs, according to a later genetic analysis. In a later analysis, most CMV-associated TCR beta chains were found to appear HLA-restricted, with HLA associations seemingly driven largely by CMV exposure. Because some donors lacked HLA typing at each locus, the association tests relied only on the typed subset.

The cohort consisted of more than 650 healthy bone marrow donors. All cohort members were sampled while nominally healthy, although unrecorded immune exposures were likely present. The donor was CMV seronegative and belonged to the group of approximately 320 seronegative cohort members. Each donor provided a peripheral blood sample, and peripheral blood mononuclear cells were used for TCR beta sequencing. The Qiagen DNeasy Blood Extraction Kit was used to extract genomic DNA from the blood cell samples. The sample taken for sequencing was PBMCs. The receptor's source is a man aged 30 to 45 in good health and CMV-seronegative. The chain uses TRBV7-6 and TRBJ1-5, with TRBD1 identical over 8 junction bases. DNA sequence: TGTGCCAGCAGCTCCTGGACAGGGATGGTTCAGGGCAATCAGCCCCAGCATTTT. Translated, it gives CASSSWTGMVQGNQPQHF.